One and the same sample provided the 24 T cell receptor beta chains below, sequenced in a study of PD-1 blockade in classical Hodgkin lymphoma. The protocol was immunoSEQ multiplex PCR, while the TCRdb copy is restricted to in-frame clones and leaves out a portion. This table holds 30,000 or so clones, approximately 89% found once. Time point given: newly diagnosed, previously untreated cHL patient sample. The sample consisted of peripheral blood mononuclear cells (PBMCs). The receptors here all came from a human donor with classical Hodgkin lymphoma.

The rearrangement joins TRBV7-3 to TRBJ2-2, with 7 bases that match TRBD1. The CDR3 length is 15 residues. Per germline, CDR1 SGHTA and CDR2 FQGTGA. The junction had 5 bases not matched to a gene; V was cut back by 4 bases and J by 3 bases. Here the CDR3 reads CASSSGTAHTGELFF. The CDR3 nucleotides read TGTGCCAGCAGCTCCGGGACAGCCCACACCGGGGAGCTGTTTTTT.

V and J are TRBV6-5 and TRBJ1-4; 7 positions agree with TRBD1. Germline V CDR1 and CDR2: MNHEY, SVGAGI. After removal of 5 bases from V and 6 bases from J, the junction contained 9 bases not matched to a gene. CDR3 length: 15 residues. The CDR3 DNA reads as TGTGCCAGCAGTCGCAACCGGGACAGTGATGAAAAACTGTTTTTT. This encodes CASSRNRDSDEKLFF.

The V and J genes are TRBV9 and TRBJ2-3; 7 bases match TRBD2. CDR3 size: 17 residues. Germline V gene lookup returns CDR1 SGDLS and CDR2 YYNGEE. After removal of 0 bases from V and 6 bases from J, the junction contained 13 bases not matched to a gene. CDR3 coding DNA: TGTGCCAGCAGCGTAGGAGTCGGCGGGAGCACAGGTGATACGCAGTATTTT. Translating gives CASSVGVGGSTGDTQYF.

The chain recombines TRBV6-6 with TRBJ1-1; D ambiguous. Germline CDR1 and CDR2: MNHNY and SVGAGI (reference sequence). The CDR3 runs to 14 residues. Trimming shortened V by 0 bases and J by 2 bases, and 7 bases separated the two germline ends. CDR3 sequence (DNA): TGTGCCAGCAGTTACTCGGGCAGTAACACTGAAGCTTTCTTT. Its protein is CASSYSGSNTEAFF.

The chain uses TRBV25-1 and TRBJ1-3; tentative D call: TRBD1 (6 bases). CDR3 length: 14 residues. V shed 6 bases and J shed 4 bases, with 13 bases lying between them. Per the germline V gene, CDR1 is MGHDK and CDR2 is SYGVNS. The CDR3 sequence: CASRPDRSGNTIYF. CDR3 nucleotides: TGTGCCAGCAGGCCAGACAGGTCGGGAAACACCATATATTTT.

The rearrangement uses TRBV7-6 and TRBJ2-3, with 14 bases matching TRBD2. J was trimmed by 2 bases and V by 5 bases; bases with no gene match: 15. The CDR3 covers 20 residues. Germline V gene sequence: CDR1 SGHVS, CDR2 FNYEAQ. The DNA of the CDR3 is TGTGCCAGCAGCCCCCTTCAGGGACTAGCGGGAGTTGGCCTCACAGATACGCAGTATTTT. Translating it yields CASSPLQGLAGVGLTDTQYF.

J is TRBJ2-1 and V is TRBV4-3; D uncertain. Germline V CDR1 and CDR2: LGHNA, YSLEER. The length of the CDR3 is 13 residues. Trimming removed 0 bases from V and 9 bases from J, with 9 bases in between. The CDR3 sequence: CASSQERLREQFF. The DNA for the CDR3 is TGCGCCAGCAGCCAAGAGAGGCTTCGTGAGCAGTTCTTC.

The chain combines TRBV5-1 with TRBJ2-3; D perhaps matches TRBD1 (6 bases). The CDR3 runs to 14 residues. With 1 base removed from V and 1 base from J, the gap between germline ends came to 7 bases. Germline CDR1 and CDR2: SGHRS and YFSETQ. The CDR3 protein is CASSLKGGTDTQYF. CDR3 DNA: TGCGCCAGCAGCTTGAAGGGGGGCACAGATACGCAGTATTTT.

This chain uses TRBV11-2 with TRBJ2-7, with unresolved D. Germline V gene sequence: CDR1 SGHAT, CDR2 FQNNGV. The CDR3 runs to 13 residues. V was trimmed by 5 bases and J by 3 bases, leaving 11 bases between them. CDR3 in amino acids: CASSVDTDYEQYF. CDR3 bases: TGTGCCAGCAGCGTTGACACAGACTACGAGCAGTACTTC.

DNA of the CDR3: TGTGCCAGTAGTATGGAGACAGGGAGGGCCGGGGAGCTGTTTTTT. Protein product: CASSMETGRAGELFF. The chain couples TRBV19 to TRBJ2-2; possibly TRBD1 or TRBD2 for D (7 bases each). The CDR3 consists of 15 residues. Germline V gene sequence: CDR1 LNHDA, CDR2 SQIVND (reference sequence). The V end was cut by 3 bases, the J end by 6 bases, with 14 bases between.

The chain joins TRBV14 to TRBJ1-2; weak D call: TRBD1 (6 bases). The V and J ends lost 3 bases and 8 bases respectively, with 13 bases between them. The length of the CDR3 is 13 residues. Germline CDR1 and CDR2: SGHDN and FVKESK. The CDR3 spells CASSQWDKRGYTF. In DNA, the CDR3 is TGTGCCAGCAGCCAGTGGGACAAACGAGGCTACACCTTC.

The V gene is TRBV5-1, the J gene TRBJ2-7, with 8 bases identical to TRBD1. This CDR3 is 15 amino acids long. V shed 4 bases and J 3 bases; nucleotides not matched to a gene: 9. Germline V gene sequence: CDR1 SGHRS, CDR2 YFSETQ. The CDR3 protein is CASSATSGTGYEQYF. CDR3 in DNA: TGCGCCAGCAGCGCAACCTCCGGGACAGGCTACGAGCAGTACTTC.

This chain joins TRBV30 and TRBJ1-4, with 8 bases aligning to TRBD1. CDR3 size: 16 residues. Germline-derived CDR1 and CDR2 are GTSNPN and SVGIG (reference sequence). Trimming removed 0 bases from V and 7 bases from J; junction bases left unmatched: 10. The CDR3 is CAWSVPRGRPGEKLFF. As DNA, the CDR3 is TGTGCCTGGAGTGTACCCAGGGGGCGCCCCGGTGAAAAACTGTTTTTT. The full variable domain, its missing parts supplied by reference TRBV30 and TRBJ1-4, is SQTIHQWPATLVQPVGSPLSLECTVEGTSNPNLYWYRQAAGRGLQLLFYSVGIGQISSEVPQNLSASRPQDRQFILSSKKLLLSDSGFYLCAWSVPRGRPGEKLFFGSGTQLSVL.

The chain couples TRBV7-3 to TRBJ2-4; TRBD1 or TRBD2 may be the D gene (6 bases each). Trimming took off 5 bases at V and 1 base at J, with 15 bases between the two ends. Per germline, CDR1 SGHTA and CDR2 FQGTGA. This CDR3 contains 16 residues. The CDR3 nucleotides are TGTGCCAGCAGCCCGCAGAGGGGGGCGGCCAAAAACATTCAGTACTTC. Protein: CASSPQRGAAKNIQYF.

This sequence joins TRBV4-1 and TRBJ1-2, with 10 bases lining up with TRBD1. The CDR3 is 13 amino acids. V shed 3 bases, J shed 14 bases, and the junction held 9 bases outside the gene matches. In germline, CDR1 is MGHRA, CDR2 YSYEKL. In nucleotides, the CDR3 is TGCGCCAGCAGCCAGACTGGACAGGGGGGAAGGACCTTC. This codes for CASSQTGQGGRTF.

The chain links TRBV27 to TRBJ2-5; a weak D match, TRBD2 (6 bases). Germline assignment: CDR1 MNHEY and CDR2 SMNVEV (reference sequence). Trimming shortened V by 6 bases and J by 7 bases, and 15 bases separated the two germline ends. This CDR3 is 13 amino acids long. This CDR3 reads CASRRTGAGTQYF. For the CDR3, the DNA is TGTGCCAGCAGGCGAACGGGAGCGGGGACCCAGTACTTC.

This chain uses TRBV18 with TRBJ2-5; D call uncertain. CDR3 length equals 14 residues. V was cut by 4 bases and J by 1 base, with 10 bases left in between. Per the germline V gene, CDR1 is KGHSH and CDR2 is LQKENI. This CDR3 reads CASSRTESQETQYF. CDR3 coding DNA: TGTGCCAGCTCACGCACAGAAAGCCAAGAGACCCAGTACTTC.

The chain couples TRBV2 to TRBJ1-6; D gene unclear. The CDR3 runs 13 residues. The ends were cut back, 7 bases at V and 7 bases at J, with 11 bases in the middle. Germline CDR1 SNHLY, CDR2 FYNNEI. CDR3 coding DNA: TGTGCCAGCATTGCGGACGGCAATTCACCCCTCCACTTT. This sequence encodes CASIADGNSPLHF. The entire variable domain, with the rest obtained from reference TRBV2 and TRBJ1-6, is as follows: EPEVTQTPSHQVTQMGQEVILRCVPISNHLYFYWYRQILGQKVEFLVSFYNNEISEKSEIFDDQFSVERPDGSNFTLKIRSTKLEDSAMYFCASIADGNSPLHFGNGTRLTVT.

This clone was counted between two and nine times. J is TRBJ2-7 and V is TRBV6-5, with TRBD1 matching 10 bases. After removal of 6 bases from V and 3 bases from J, the junction contained 5 bases not matched to a gene. The CDR3 covers 14 residues. Germline V gene sequence: CDR1 MNHEY, CDR2 SVGAGI. The CDR3 bases are TGTGCCAGCAGCCCAGGACAGGGGGGCTACGAGCAGTACTTC. Translating gives CASSPGQGGYEQYF.

This chain links TRBV28 with TRBJ1-2; weak D call: TRBD1 (6 bases). Trimming shortened V by 4 bases and J by 4 bases, and 13 bases separated the two germline ends. The CDR3 contains 14 residues. Germline V gene sequence: CDR1 MDHEN, CDR2 SYDVKM. The CDR3 DNA reads as TGTGCCAGCAGTTCCGGGGGCGGTAGCTATGGCTACACCTTC. Translated: CASSSGGGSYGYTF.

V gene TRBV4-1 combines with J gene TRBJ2-7, with 11 bases lining up with TRBD1. The trim removed 5 bases at V and 7 bases at J, leaving 7 bases unmatched. CDR3 length equals 14 residues. The germline gives CDR1 MGHRA, CDR2 YSYEKL. The CDR3 coding sequence is TGCGCCAGCAGCAAAGGACAGGGGGCGGGGGAGCAGTACTTC. Protein sequence: CASSKGQGAGEQYF.

In this sample, this clone turned up once. The chain recombines TRBV13 with TRBJ1-3; a possible D gene is TRBD1 (5 bases). This CDR3 has 13 amino acids. V was trimmed by 5 bases and J by 4 bases, leaving 9 bases between them. Germline CDR1 and CDR2: PRHDT and FYEKMQ (reference sequence). This CDR3 reads CASSQRDGNTIYF. DNA for the CDR3: TGTGCCAGCAGCCAAAGGGACGGAAACACCATATATTTT.

J is TRBJ2-3 and V is TRBV5-4; 7 bases match TRBD1. The germline V gene has CDR1 SGHNT and CDR2 YYREEE (reference sequence). The V gene end was trimmed by 1 base and the J gene end by 5 bases; junction bases not matched to a gene: 4. CDR3 length: 14 residues. The CDR3 loop is CASSLNRGQDTQYF. CDR3 nucleotides: TGTGCCAGCAGCTTGAATAGGGGGCAAGATACGCAGTATTTT.

This chain's CDR3 is CAISVRGSTDTQYF. CDR3 coding DNA: TGTGCCATCAGTGTTCGGGGGAGCACAGATACGCAGTATTTT. The chain employs TRBV10-3 and TRBJ2-3; D is possibly TRBD2 (6 bases). This CDR3 is 14 amino acids long. CDR1 and CDR2 from the germline V gene are ENHRY and SYGVKD. V lost 4 bases to trimming and J lost 0 bases, with 8 bases between them.